The clone carrying this T cell receptor (beta chain) was observed at least ten times. No antigen is known for it. The data were obtained in a study of regulatory T cells in long-lasting Graves disease. The time point was: persistent/refractory GD, antithyroid drugs over 5 years with positive TRAb. The TCR library was made from RNA that had been extracted from PBMCs in TRIzol. The CDR3 sequence is 16 residues long. The V and J ends lost 6 bases and 5 bases respectively, with 23 bases between them. Findings of the study overall: Persistent disease showed a preference for TRBV28, TRBJ1-2 and TRBJ2-5.

Relying on iRepertoire HTBI primers and Arm-PCR of CDR3 regions, the team built TCR beta libraries. Using its own MiXCR run on the multiplex PCR reads, TCRdb lists one record per CDR3 protein. The sample has a few hundred thousand distinct CDR3 sequences, approximately 25% seen once; the top ten hold about 27%. The chain recombines TRBV12-3 or TRBV12-4 with TRBJ2-7; weak D call: TRBD2 (7 bases). The sample here was peripheral blood mononuclear cells (PBMCs), taken when the disease was refractory, from a patient treated with antithyroid drugs. This TCR was sampled from a woman aged 40 to 50 with Graves disease. The CDR3 spells CASSSPSGGLSHEQYF. As DNA, the CDR3 is TGTGCCAGCAGCAGCCCGTCCGGGGGGCTTTCCCACGAGCAGTACTTC.